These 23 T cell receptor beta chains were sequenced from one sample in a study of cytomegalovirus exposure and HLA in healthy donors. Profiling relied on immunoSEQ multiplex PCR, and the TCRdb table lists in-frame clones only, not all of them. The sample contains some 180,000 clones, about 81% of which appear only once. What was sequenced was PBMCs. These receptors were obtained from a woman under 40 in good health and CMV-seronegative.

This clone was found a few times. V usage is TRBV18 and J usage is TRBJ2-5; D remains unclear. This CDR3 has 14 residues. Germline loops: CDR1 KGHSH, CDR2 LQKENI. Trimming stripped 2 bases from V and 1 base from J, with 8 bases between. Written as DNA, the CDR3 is TGTGCCAGCTCACCAGGGCTCCGCCAAGAGACCCAGTACTTC. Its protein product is CASSPGLRQETQYF.

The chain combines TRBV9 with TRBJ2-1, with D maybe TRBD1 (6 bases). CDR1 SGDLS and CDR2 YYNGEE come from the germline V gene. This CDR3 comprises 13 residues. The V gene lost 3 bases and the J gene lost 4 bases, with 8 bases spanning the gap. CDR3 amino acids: CASSAGQYNEQFF. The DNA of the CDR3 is TGTGCCAGCAGCGCCGGACAGTACAATGAGCAGTTCTTC. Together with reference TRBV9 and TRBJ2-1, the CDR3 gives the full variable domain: DSGVTQTPKHLITATGQRVTLRCSPRSGDLSVYWYQQSLDQGLQFLIQYYNGEERAKGNILERFSAQQFPDLHSELNLSSLELGDSALYFCASSAGQYNEQFFGPGTRLTVL.

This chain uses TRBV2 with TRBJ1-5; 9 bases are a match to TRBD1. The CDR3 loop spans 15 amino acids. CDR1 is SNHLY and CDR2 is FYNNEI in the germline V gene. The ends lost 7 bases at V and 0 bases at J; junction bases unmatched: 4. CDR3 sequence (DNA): TGTGCCAGCAAGACAGGGGGGTATAGCAATCAGCCCCAGCATTTT. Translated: CASKTGGYSNQPQHF. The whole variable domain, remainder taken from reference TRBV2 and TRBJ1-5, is EPEVTQTPSHQVTQMGQEVILRCVPISNHLYFYWYRQILGQKVEFLVSFYNNEISEKSEIFDDQFSVERPDGSNFTLKIRSTKLEDSAMYFCASKTGGYSNQPQHFGDGTRLSIL.

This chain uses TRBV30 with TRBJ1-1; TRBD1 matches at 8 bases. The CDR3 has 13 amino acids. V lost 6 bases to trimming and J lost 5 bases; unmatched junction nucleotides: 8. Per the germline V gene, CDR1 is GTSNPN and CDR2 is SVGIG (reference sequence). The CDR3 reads CACLKQGGTEAFF. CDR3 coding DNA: TGTGCCTGTCTCAAACAGGGGGGTACTGAAGCTTTCTTT.

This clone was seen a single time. CDR3 loop: CASSTPGGRVGKLFF. In nucleotides, the CDR3 is TGTGCCAGCAGCACCCCAGGGGGCAGGGTGGGAAAACTGTTTTTT. This chain uses TRBV5-6 with TRBJ1-4, with 8 bases aligning to TRBD1. The CDR3 sequence is 15 residues long. J was trimmed by 10 bases and V by 4 bases; bases with no gene match: 12. Germline values: CDR1 SGHDT, CDR2 YYEEEE.

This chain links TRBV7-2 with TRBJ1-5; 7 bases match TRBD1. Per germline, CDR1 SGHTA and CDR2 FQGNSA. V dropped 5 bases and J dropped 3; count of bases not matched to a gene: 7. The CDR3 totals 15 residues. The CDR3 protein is CASSPKQGFNQPQHF. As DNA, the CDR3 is TGTGCCAGCAGCCCCAAACAGGGGTTCAATCAGCCCCAGCATTTT.

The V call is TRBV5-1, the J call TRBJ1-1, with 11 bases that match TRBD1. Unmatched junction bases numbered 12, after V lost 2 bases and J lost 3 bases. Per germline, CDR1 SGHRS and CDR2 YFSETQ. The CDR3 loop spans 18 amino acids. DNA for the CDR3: TGCGCCAGCAGCTTACCTCTTAGGACAGGGGGCTACGACACTGAAGCTTTCTTT. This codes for CASSLPLRTGGYDTEAFF. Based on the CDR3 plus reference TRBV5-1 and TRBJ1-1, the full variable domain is KAGVTQTPRYLIKTRGQQVTLSCSPISGHRSVSWYQQTPGQGLQFLFEYFSETQRNKGNFPGRFSGRQFSNSRSEMNVSTLELGDSALYLCASSLPLRTGGYDTEAFFGQGTRLTVV.

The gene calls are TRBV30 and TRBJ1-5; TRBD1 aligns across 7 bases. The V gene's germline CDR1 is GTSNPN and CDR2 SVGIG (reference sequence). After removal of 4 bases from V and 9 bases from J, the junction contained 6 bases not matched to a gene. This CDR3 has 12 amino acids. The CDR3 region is CAWTQGGGPQHF. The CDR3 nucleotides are TGTGCCTGGACCCAGGGGGGAGGGCCCCAGCATTTT.

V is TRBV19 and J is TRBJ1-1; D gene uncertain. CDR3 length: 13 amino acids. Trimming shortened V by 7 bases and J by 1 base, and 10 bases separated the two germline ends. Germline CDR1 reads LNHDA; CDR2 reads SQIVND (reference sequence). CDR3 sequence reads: CASTRRGNTEAFF. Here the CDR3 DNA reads TGTGCCAGTACCCGGCGAGGGAACACTGAAGCTTTCTTT.

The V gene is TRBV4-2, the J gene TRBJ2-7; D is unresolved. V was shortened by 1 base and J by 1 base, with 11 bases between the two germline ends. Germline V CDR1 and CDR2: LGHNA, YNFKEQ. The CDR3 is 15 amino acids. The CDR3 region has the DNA TGTGCCAGCAGCCAAGTTCTCGACATTTCCTACGAGCAGTACTTC. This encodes CASSQVLDISYEQYF.

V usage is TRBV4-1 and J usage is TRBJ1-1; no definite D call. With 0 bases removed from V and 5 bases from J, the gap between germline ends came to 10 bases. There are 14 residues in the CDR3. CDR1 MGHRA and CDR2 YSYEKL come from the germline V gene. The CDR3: CASSQDWAATEAFF. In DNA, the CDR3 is TGCGCCAGCAGCCAAGATTGGGCAGCAACTGAAGCTTTCTTT.

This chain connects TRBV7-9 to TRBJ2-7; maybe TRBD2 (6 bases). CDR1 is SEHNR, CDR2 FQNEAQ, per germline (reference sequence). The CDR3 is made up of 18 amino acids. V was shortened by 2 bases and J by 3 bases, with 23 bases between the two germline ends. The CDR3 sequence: CASSLLAPSSDGSYEQYF. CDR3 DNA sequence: TGTGCCAGCAGCTTACTAGCCCCATCAAGCGACGGGAGCTACGAGCAGTACTTC.

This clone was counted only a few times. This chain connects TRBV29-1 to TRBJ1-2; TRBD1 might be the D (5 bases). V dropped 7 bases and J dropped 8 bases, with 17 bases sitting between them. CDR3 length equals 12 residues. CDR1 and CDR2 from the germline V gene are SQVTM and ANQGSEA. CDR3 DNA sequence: TGCAGCGCTGCCCCTTCAGGGCGAGGCTACACCTTC. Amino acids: CSAAPSGRGYTF.

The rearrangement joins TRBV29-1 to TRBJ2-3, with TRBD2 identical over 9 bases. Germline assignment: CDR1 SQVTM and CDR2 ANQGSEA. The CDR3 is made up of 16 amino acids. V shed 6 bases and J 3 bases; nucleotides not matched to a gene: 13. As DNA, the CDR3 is TGCAGCGTCCGACCGGTGGTGGCGGGAGGGACAGATACGCAGTATTTT. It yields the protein CSVRPVVAGGTDTQYF.

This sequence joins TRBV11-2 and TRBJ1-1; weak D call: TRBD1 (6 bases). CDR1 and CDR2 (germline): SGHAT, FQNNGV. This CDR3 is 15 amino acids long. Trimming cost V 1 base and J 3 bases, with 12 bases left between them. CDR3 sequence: CASSLVTGSDTEAFF. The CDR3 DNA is TGTGCCAGCAGCTTAGTCACAGGGAGCGACACTGAAGCTTTCTTT.

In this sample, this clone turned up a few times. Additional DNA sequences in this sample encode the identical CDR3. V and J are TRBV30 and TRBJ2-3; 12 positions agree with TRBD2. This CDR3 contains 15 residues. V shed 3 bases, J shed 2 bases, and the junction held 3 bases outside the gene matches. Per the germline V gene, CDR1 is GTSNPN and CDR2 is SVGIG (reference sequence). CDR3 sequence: CAWSRTSGNTDTQYF. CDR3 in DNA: TGTGCCTGGAGCCGGACTAGCGGGAACACAGATACGCAGTATTTT. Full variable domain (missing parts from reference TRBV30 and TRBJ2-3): SQTIHQWPATLVQPVGSPLSLECTVEGTSNPNLYWYRQAAGRGLQLLFYSVGIGQISSEVPQNLSASRPQDRQFILSSKKLLLSDSGFYLCAWSRTSGNTDTQYFGPGTRLTVL.

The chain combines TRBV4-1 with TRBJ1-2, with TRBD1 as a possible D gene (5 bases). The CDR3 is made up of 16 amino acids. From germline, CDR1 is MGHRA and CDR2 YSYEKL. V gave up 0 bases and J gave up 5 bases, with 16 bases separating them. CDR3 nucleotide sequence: TGCGCCAGCAGCCAAGATTATATGTCAGGGAGGTATGGCTACACCTTC. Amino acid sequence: CASSQDYMSGRYGYTF.

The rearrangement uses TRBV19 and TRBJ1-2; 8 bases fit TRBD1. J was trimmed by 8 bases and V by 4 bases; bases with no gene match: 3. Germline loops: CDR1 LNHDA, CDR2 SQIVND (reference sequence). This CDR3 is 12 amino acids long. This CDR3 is CASSRTGWGYTF. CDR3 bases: TGTGCCAGTAGTAGGACAGGGTGGGGCTACACCTTC.

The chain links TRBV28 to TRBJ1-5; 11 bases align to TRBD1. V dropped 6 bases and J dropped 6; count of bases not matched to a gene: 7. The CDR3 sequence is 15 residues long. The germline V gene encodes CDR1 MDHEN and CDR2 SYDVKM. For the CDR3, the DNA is TGTGCCAGCAGCCTCGGGGACAGGGGGGGTCAGCCCCAGCATTTT. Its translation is CASSLGDRGGQPQHF.

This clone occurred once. In DNA, the CDR3 is TGTGCCAGCAGCTTAACACAGGGGAACGAGCAGTACTTC. Its protein is CASSLTQGNEQYF. The V gene is TRBV7-3, the J gene TRBJ2-7; 7 bases fit TRBD1. Germline V gene sequence: CDR1 SGHTA, CDR2 FQGTGA. The CDR3 runs 13 residues. V was clipped by 0 bases and J by 5 bases; unmatched bases: 1.

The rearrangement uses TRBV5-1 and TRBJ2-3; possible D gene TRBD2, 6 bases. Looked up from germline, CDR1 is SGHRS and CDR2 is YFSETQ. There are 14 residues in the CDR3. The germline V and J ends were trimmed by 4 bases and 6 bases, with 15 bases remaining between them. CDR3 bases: TGCGCCAGCAGCCCTTTGTGGGCGGGGGATACGCAGTATTTT. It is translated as CASSPLWAGDTQYF.

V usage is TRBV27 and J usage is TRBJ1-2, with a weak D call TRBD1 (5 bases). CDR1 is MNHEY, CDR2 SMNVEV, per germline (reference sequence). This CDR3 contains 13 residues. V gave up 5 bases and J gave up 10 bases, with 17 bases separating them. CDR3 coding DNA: TGTGCCAGCAGTCAAGGGTACAGGTTACCCTACACCTTC. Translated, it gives CASSQGYRLPYTF.

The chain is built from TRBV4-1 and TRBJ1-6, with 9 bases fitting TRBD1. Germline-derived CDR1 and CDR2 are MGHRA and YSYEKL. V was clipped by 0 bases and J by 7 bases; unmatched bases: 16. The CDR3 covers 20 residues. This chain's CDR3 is CASSQDMGQGRGAGNSPLHF. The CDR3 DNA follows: TGCGCCAGCAGCCAAGATATGGGACAGGGACGGGGCGCTGGGAATTCACCCCTCCACTTT.